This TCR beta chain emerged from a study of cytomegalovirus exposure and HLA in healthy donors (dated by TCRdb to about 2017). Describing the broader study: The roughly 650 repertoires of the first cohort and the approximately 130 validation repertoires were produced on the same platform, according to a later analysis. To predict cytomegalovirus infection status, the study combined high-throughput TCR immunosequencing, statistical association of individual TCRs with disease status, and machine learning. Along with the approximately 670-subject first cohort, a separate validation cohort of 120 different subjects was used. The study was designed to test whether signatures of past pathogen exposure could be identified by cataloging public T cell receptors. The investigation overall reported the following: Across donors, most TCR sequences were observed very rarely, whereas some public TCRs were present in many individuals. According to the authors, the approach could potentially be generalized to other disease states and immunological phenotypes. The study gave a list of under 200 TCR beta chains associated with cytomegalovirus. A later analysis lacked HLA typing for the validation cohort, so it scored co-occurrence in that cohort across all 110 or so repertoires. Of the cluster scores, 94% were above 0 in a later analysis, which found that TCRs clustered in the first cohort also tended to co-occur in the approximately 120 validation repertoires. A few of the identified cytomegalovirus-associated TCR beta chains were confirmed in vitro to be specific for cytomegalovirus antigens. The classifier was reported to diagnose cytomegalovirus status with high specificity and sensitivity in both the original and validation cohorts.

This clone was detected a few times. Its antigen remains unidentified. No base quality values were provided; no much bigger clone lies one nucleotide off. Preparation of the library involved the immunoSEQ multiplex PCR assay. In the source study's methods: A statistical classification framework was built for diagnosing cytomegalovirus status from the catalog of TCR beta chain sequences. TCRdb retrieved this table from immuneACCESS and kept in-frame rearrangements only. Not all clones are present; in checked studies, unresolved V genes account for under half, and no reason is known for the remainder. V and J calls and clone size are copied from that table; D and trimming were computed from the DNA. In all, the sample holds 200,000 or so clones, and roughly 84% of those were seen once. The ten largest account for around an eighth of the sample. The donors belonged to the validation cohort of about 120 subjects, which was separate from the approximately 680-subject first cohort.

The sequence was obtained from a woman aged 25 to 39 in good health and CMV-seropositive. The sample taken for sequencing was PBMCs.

The nucleotide sequence reads TGTGCCAGCTCGACGGACTTTGGTTGGGGGGGCAATCAGCCCCAGCATTTT. Its amino acids are CASSTDFGWGGNQPQHF. The chain employs TRBV18 and TRBJ1-5; a weak D assignment points to TRBD1 (5 bases agree). Cut back by 6 bases and 2 bases, the V and J ends lie 20 bases apart. The CDR3 runs 17 residues from the cysteine to the phenylalanine. Here the CDR3 DNA is all that survives: 51 bases in frame from base 1. CDR1 and CDR2, looked up from the germline V gene, are KGHSH and LQKENI.